The 14 T cell receptor beta chains listed next were all sequenced from one sample in a study of blood T cell repertoires in COVID-19. Using immunoSEQ multiplex PCR, the repertoire was profiled, and TCRdb retains in-frame clones only, with some absent. Of 40,000 to 50,000 clones listed, 76% are singletons. The source material was peripheral blood. The receptor set was obtained from a man between 65 and 85 years old with active or convalescent COVID-19.

This chain connects TRBV19 to TRBJ2-5; no definite D call. Germline assignment: CDR1 LNHDA and CDR2 SQIVND (reference sequence). The CDR3 contains 11 residues. Trimming shortened V by 4 bases and J by 9 bases, and 9 bases separated the two germline ends. The CDR3 DNA reads as TGTGCCAGTAGTACCCGACAAGCCCAGTACTTC. Its protein product is CASSTRQAQYF.

V and J are TRBV6-1 and TRBJ1-2, with TRBD1 identical over 9 bases. This CDR3 is 14 amino acids long. Germline trimming cut 3 bases from V and 6 bases from J; bases unmatched to any gene: 5. The germline V gene has CDR1 MNHNS and CDR2 SASEGT. The CDR3 sequence: CASSEPGQGDGYTF. CDR3 nucleotide sequence: TGTGCCAGCAGTGAGCCGGGACAGGGTGATGGCTACACCTTC.

This clone was recorded only once. The chain uses TRBV7-3 and TRBJ2-3; D might be TRBD2 (5 bases). Between the trimmed V and J ends, which lost 0 bases and 2 bases, there was a span of 9 bases. This CDR3 comprises 15 residues. Germline assignment: CDR1 SGHTA and CDR2 FQGTGA. CDR3 sequence: CASSLTQRTTDTQYF. As DNA, the CDR3 is TGTGCCAGCAGCTTAACGCAGCGGACCACAGATACGCAGTATTTT. The full variable domain, its missing parts supplied by reference TRBV7-3 and TRBJ2-3, is GAGVSQTPSNKVTEKGKYVELRCDPISGHTALYWYRQSLGQGPEFLIYFQGTGAADDSGLPNDRFFAVRPEGSVSTLKIQRTERGDSAVYLCASSLTQRTTDTQYFGPGTRLTVL.

The chain is built from TRBV15 and TRBJ1-5, with TRBD1 matching over 8 bases. After removal of 8 bases from V and 1 base from J, the junction contained 1 base not matched to a gene. The CDR3 loop spans 13 amino acids. CDR1 and CDR2 (germline): LNHNV, YYDKDF (reference sequence). The CDR3 loop reads CATGQGSNQPQHF. The CDR3 nucleotides read TGTGCCACCGGACAGGGCAGCAATCAGCCCCAGCATTTT.

This chain links TRBV9 with TRBJ2-1; 11 bases fit TRBD2. Per the germline V gene, CDR1 is SGDLS and CDR2 is YYNGEE. This CDR3 spans 18 amino acids. V lost 3 bases to trimming and J lost 0 bases; unmatched junction nucleotides: 8. The CDR3 loop is CASSAGTSGHSSYNEQFF. In nucleotides, the CDR3 is TGTGCCAGCAGCGCAGGGACTAGCGGCCATAGCTCCTACAATGAGCAGTTCTTC.

The chain uses TRBV6-1 and TRBJ1-2, with unresolved D. The V and J ends lost 2 bases and 7 bases respectively, with 8 bases between them. From germline, CDR1 is MNHNS and CDR2 SASEGT. The CDR3 runs 12 residues. CDR3 coding DNA: TGTGCCAGCAGTGAAAGCAGGTTTGGCTACACCTTC. It encodes CASSESRFGYTF.

This sequence joins TRBV5-1 and TRBJ2-7; tentative D call: TRBD1 (6 bases). V lost 1 base and J 3 bases, leaving 14 bases between the germline ends. CDR3 length: 15 amino acids. The germline CDR1 and CDR2 sequences are SGHRS and YFSETQ. As DNA, the CDR3 is TGCGCCAGCAGCTTGTTACAGGGAAGAGTCTACGAGCAGTACTTC. It yields the protein CASSLLQGRVYEQYF.

This clone has a single count. DNA for the CDR3: TGTGCCAGCAGTCAGGGACTTCATACGCAGTATTTT. Its protein product is CASSQGLHTQYF. This chain joins TRBV12-3 or TRBV12-4 and TRBJ2-3; a weak D match, TRBD2 (6 bases). V lost 5 bases to trimming and J lost 7 bases, with 10 bases between them. The length of the CDR3 is 12 residues.

This chain uses TRBV19 with TRBJ1-2, with TRBD1 as a possible D gene (5 bases). V shed 1 base and J shed 6 bases, with 15 bases lying between them. CDR3 length: 15 residues. Germline V gene sequence: CDR1 LNHDA, CDR2 SQIVND (reference sequence). In DNA, the CDR3 is TGTGCCAGTAGTATAGGACCCCCCAGCAGGGATGGCTACACCTTC. Amino acids: CASSIGPPSRDGYTF.

This sequence joins TRBV4-1 and TRBJ2-5; 11 nucleotides match TRBD2. Germline CDR1 MGHRA, CDR2 YSYEKL. The trim removed 2 bases at V and 4 bases at J, leaving 6 bases unmatched. The CDR3 spans 16 residues. This CDR3 is CASSQFSGGATETQYF. The CDR3 DNA follows: TGCGCCAGCAGCCAATTTAGCGGGGGGGCGACAGAGACCCAGTACTTC.

The chain couples TRBV7-9 to TRBJ2-7; TRBD1 matches at 7 bases. The CDR3 is 17 residues long. CDR1 SEHNR and CDR2 FQNEAQ come from the germline V gene (reference sequence). V was clipped by 5 bases and J by 0 bases; unmatched bases: 13. CDR3 residues: CASSVWHWGQSSYEQYF. The CDR3, as DNA: TGTGCCAGCAGCGTATGGCATTGGGGACAGAGCTCCTACGAGCAGTACTTC.

This clone showed up just once. The genes are TRBV6-5 and TRBJ1-1; D is ambiguous. In germline, CDR1 is MNHEY, CDR2 SVGAGI. The CDR3 has 13 residues. V lost 8 bases and J 0 bases, leaving 10 bases between the germline ends. The CDR3 protein is CASVREMNTEAFF. CDR3 sequence (DNA): TGTGCCAGCGTAAGAGAAATGAACACTGAAGCTTTCTTT.

The CDR3 nucleotides read TGTGCCAGCAGTTTCAAACAGGGGGGCAGAGATACGCAGTATTTT. It translates to CASSFKQGGRDTQYF. The chain has TRBV6-5 and TRBJ2-3; 8 bases fit TRBD1. The CDR3 extends over 15 amino acids. In germline, CDR1 is MNHEY, CDR2 SVGAGI. The ends lost 4 bases at V and 5 bases at J; junction bases unmatched: 8.

The DNA for the CDR3 is TGTGCCAGCAGTTACTACGGAGGGGCTCCTGGAAACACCATATATTTT. Translating it yields CASSYYGGAPGNTIYF. The chain combines TRBV6-2 or TRBV6-3 with TRBJ1-3; tentatively, D is TRBD1 (5 bases). Germline-derived CDR1 and CDR2 are MNHEY and SVGEGT. The length of the CDR3 is 16 residues. Trimming stripped 1 base from V and 2 bases from J, with 12 bases between.